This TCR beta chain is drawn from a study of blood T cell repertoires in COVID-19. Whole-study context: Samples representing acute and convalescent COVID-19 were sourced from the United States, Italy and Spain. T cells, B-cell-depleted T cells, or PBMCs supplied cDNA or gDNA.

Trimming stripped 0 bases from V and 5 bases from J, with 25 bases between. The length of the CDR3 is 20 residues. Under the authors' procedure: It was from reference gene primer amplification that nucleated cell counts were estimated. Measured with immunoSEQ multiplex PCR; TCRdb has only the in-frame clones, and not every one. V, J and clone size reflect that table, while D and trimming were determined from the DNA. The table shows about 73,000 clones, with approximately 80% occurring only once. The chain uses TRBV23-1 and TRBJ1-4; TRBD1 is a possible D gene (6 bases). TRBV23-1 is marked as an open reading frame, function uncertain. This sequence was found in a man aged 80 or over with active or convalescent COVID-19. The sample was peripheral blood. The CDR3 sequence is CASSQSFKSSGDGPNEKLFF. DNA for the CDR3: TGCGCCAGCAGTCAATCGTTTAAATCTTCAGGGGATGGACCAAATGAAAAACTGTTTTTT.